These 25 T cell receptor beta chains originate from one sample sequenced in a study of T cells in Graves' hyperthyroidism and ophthalmopathy. Amplification yielded TCR beta CDR3 regions, with RNA transcripts as the source. HTBI primers were used for first-round RT-PCR of the TCR CDR3. In TCRdb, the multiplex PCR reads were re-called with MiXCR into one record per CDR3 protein. The table includes about 540,000 distinct CDR3 sequences, under 60% detected once. Material: peripheral blood or thyroid tissue (not recorded which). The receptor source for this set is a woman in her late teens or twenties with Graves' hyperthyroidism.

In its sample, this clonotype was seen a few times. The rearrangement links TRBV7-9 to TRBJ1-3; 9 bases map to TRBD1. V lost 4 bases to trimming and J lost 4 bases; unmatched junction nucleotides: 5. Germline V gene data show CDR1 as SEHNR and CDR2 as FQNEAQ (reference sequence). The CDR3 is 15 residues long. The CDR3 DNA reads TGTGCCAGCAGCTCTTCCGGGACAGGGGGAAACACCATATATTTT. Translated, it gives CASSSSGTGGNTIYF.

There are a few counts of this clonotype. CDR3 sequence reads: CASSFSHSRETQYF. CDR3 DNA: TGTGCCAGCAGTTTCAGCCATTCGCGAGAGACCCAGTACTTC. The chain employs TRBV12-3 or TRBV12-4 and TRBJ2-5; D is uncertain. V was trimmed by 3 bases and J by 4 bases, leaving 12 bases between them. The CDR3 totals 14 residues.

CDR3 coding DNA: TGTGCCAGCAGCTTAGTTGGGACAGCAACCTATGGCTACACCTTC. It encodes CASSLVGTATYGYTF. The rearrangement links TRBV7-8 to TRBJ1-2; 7 nucleotides agree with TRBD1. The CDR3 is 15 amino acids. The germline gives CDR1 SGHVS, CDR2 FQNEAQ. Trimming took 1 base from V and 4 from J; bases not matched to a gene: 6.

There are a few counts of this clonotype. The CDR3 here is CASSLEAGQEAFF. CDR3 nucleotide sequence: TGTGCCAGCAGCTTAGAGGCAGGGCAGGAAGCTTTCTTT. The chain joins TRBV11-3 to TRBJ1-1, with D possibly matching TRBD1 (5 bases). The CDR3 sequence is 13 residues long. The germline CDR1 and CDR2 sequences are SGHNT and YENEEA. The V end lost 0 bases, the J end lost 8 bases, and 10 bases lay between the germline ends.

This clonotype was counted only a few times. This sequence joins TRBV9 and TRBJ2-5; TRBD1 agrees at 8 bases. Germline V gene sequence: CDR1 SGDLS, CDR2 YYNGEE. CDR3 size: 17 residues. Germline trimming cut 3 bases from V and 0 bases from J; bases unmatched to any gene: 10. CDR3 nucleotides: TGTGCCAGCAGCGCCCGTCCGGACAGGGCGTACCAAGAGACCCAGTACTTC. It is translated as CASSARPDRAYQETQYF.

In this sample, this clonotype turned up many times. V usage is TRBV10-3 and J usage is TRBJ2-7, with D unresolved. Germline V lookup: CDR1 ENHRY, CDR2 SYGVKD. The CDR3 covers 14 residues. The V and J ends lost 0 bases and 3 bases respectively, with 9 bases between them. CDR3 loop: CAISESAGYYEQYF. The DNA of the CDR3 is TGTGCCATCAGTGAGTCGGCCGGTTACTACGAGCAGTACTTC.

The chain carries TRBV20-1 and TRBJ2-5; 10 bases agree with TRBD1. Germline V CDR1 and CDR2: DFQATT, SNEGSKA (reference sequence). Trimming took 3 bases from V and 4 from J; bases not matched to a gene: 2. CDR3 length: 13 amino acids. The CDR3 coding sequence is TGCAGTGCTAGCTGGACAGGGGGAGAGACCCAGTACTTC. Protein sequence: CSASWTGGETQYF.

The V call is TRBV7-6, the J call TRBJ2-3; the match to TRBD1 covers 7 bases. The CDR3 runs 13 residues. The ends lost 10 bases at V and 2 bases at J; junction bases unmatched: 6. CDR1 is SGHVS and CDR2 is FNYEAQ in the germline V gene. CDR3 sequence (DNA): TGTGCCATCCAGGGACAGTTCACAGATACGCAGTATTTT. Translating it yields CAIQGQFTDTQYF.

About this clonotype itself: Sequence at one end of the junction differs from germline and may be a read error. The J gene is TRBJ2-5, the V gene TRBV7-9; 11 bases fit TRBD1. CDR3 size: 14 residues. From germline, CDR1 is SEHNR and CDR2 FQNEAQ (reference sequence). CDR3 protein: CASSLGTGGEIQYF. The CDR3 nucleotides are TGTGCCAGCAGCCTGGGGACAGGGGGAGAGATCCAGTACTTC.

The CDR3 loop reads CSVRSGERNTGELFF. CDR3 sequence (DNA): TGCAGCGTCCGTAGCGGAGAAAGGAACACCGGGGAGCTGTTTTTT. The rearrangement links TRBV29-1 to TRBJ2-2, with D maybe TRBD2 (6 bases). The CDR3 is 15 amino acids. Germline lookup yields CDR1 SQVTM and CDR2 ANQGSEA. Trimming stripped 6 bases from V and 1 base from J, with 15 bases between.

Concerning this clonotype itself: A much larger clone sits a single nucleotide away, making a read error possible. Lacking the conserved final phenylalanine or tryptophan, this CDR3 likely reflects a read error. The DNA for the CDR3 is TGTGCCACCAGTGATTCTCGCCCGGGGGGCTATGGCTACACCTCC. As protein: CATSDSRPGGYGYTS. The gene calls are TRBV10-3 and TRBJ1-2; D is perhaps TRBD1 (5 bases). The germline V gene encodes CDR1 ENHRY and CDR2 SYGVKD. This CDR3 region has 15 residues.

The J gene is TRBJ2-7, the V gene TRBV15, with D possibly TRBD1 on 6 matching bases. The germline V and J ends were trimmed by 2 bases and 5 bases, with 16 bases remaining between them. The CDR3 length is 15 residues. The germline gives CDR1 LNHNV, CDR2 YYDKDF (reference sequence). As DNA, the CDR3 is TGTGCCACCAGCAGAAATCCCGCAGGGGTGCACGAGCAGTACTTC. Amino acid sequence: CATSRNPAGVHEQYF. Supplemented by reference TRBV15 and TRBJ2-7, the full variable domain reads DAMVIQNPRYQVTQFGKPVTLSCSQTLNHNVMYWYQQKSSQAPKLLFHYYDKDFNNEADTPDNFQSRRPNTSFCFLDIRSPGLGDTAMYLCATSRNPAGVHEQYFGPGTRLTVT.

This chain joins TRBV10-3 and TRBJ1-6; 7 bases map to TRBD1. Germline V gives CDR1 ENHRY, CDR2 SYGVKD. The CDR3 is 14 amino acids. V gave up 2 bases and J gave up 9 bases; unmatched junction bases: 4. This chain's CDR3 is CAISEDRDGSPLHF. CDR3 in DNA: TGTGCCATCAGTGAGGACAGGGACGGTTCACCCCTCCACTTT.

The chain combines TRBV7-2 with TRBJ2-7; TRBD1 matches at 7 bases. The end of the DNA is better explained by TRBJ2-1, so the J call may be wrong. Germline V gives CDR1 SGHTA, CDR2 FQGNSA. The CDR3 contains 15 residues. The DNA of the CDR3 is TGTGCCAGCAGCCAAGGGGAGACAGGGCCCTACGAGCAGTTCTTC. Amino acids: CASSQGETGPYEQFF.

This chain links TRBV9 with TRBJ2-7, with unresolved D. Germline CDR1 reads SGDLS; CDR2 reads YYNGEE. The CDR3 length is 15 residues. The V end was cut by 5 bases, the J end by 4 bases, with 19 bases between. CDR3 sequence: CASSPPRAFFYEQYF. CDR3 nucleotides: TGTGCCAGCAGTCCTCCTAGGGCCTTCTTTTACGAGCAGTACTTC. Using reference TRBV9 and TRBJ2-7 for the parts outside the CDR3, the full variable domain is DSGVTQTPKHLITATGQRVTLRCSPRSGDLSVYWYQQSLDQGLQFLIQYYNGEERAKGNILERFSAQQFPDLHSELNLSSLELGDSALYFCASSPPRAFFYEQYFGPGTRLTVT.

This clonotype was observed a few times. The chain joins TRBV7-2 to TRBJ1-2, with TRBD1 matching 7 bases. Germline V gives CDR1 SGHTA, CDR2 FQGNSA. Trimming cost V 5 bases and J 2 bases; bases outside gene matches: 5. This CDR3 is built from 14 residues. CDR3: CASSVWGQNYGYTF. For the CDR3, the DNA is TGTGCCAGCAGCGTTTGGGGACAGAACTATGGCTACACCTTC.

V is TRBV20-1 and J is TRBJ1-6; 7 bases align to TRBD1. There are 11 residues in the CDR3. V dropped 5 bases and J dropped 15; count of bases not matched to a gene: 7. Germline-derived CDR1 and CDR2 are DFQATT and SNEGSKA (reference sequence). The DNA for the CDR3 is TGCAGTGCTGGAACAGGGGATTTCCTCCACTTT. Protein: CSAGTGDFLHF.

This clonotype was detected ten times or more. This chain uses TRBV10-3 with TRBJ1-1; the D gene is possibly TRBD1 (6 bases). V lost 3 bases and J 0 bases, leaving 11 bases between the germline ends. CDR1 and CDR2 (germline): ENHRY, SYGVKD. This CDR3 has 15 residues. The CDR3 DNA sequence: TGTGCCATCAGTGAATTACAGGGTATGAACACTGAAGCTTTCTTT. Its protein product is CAISELQGMNTEAFF.

This chain joins TRBV7-9 and TRBJ1-4; D ambiguous. V shed 6 bases and J shed 0 bases, with 17 bases lying between them. Germline V gives CDR1 SEHNR, CDR2 FQNEAQ (reference sequence). CDR3 size: 17 residues. The CDR3 loop reads CASSSGSPSSTNEKLFF. CDR3 nucleotides: TGTGCCAGCAGTTCGGGAAGCCCCTCGTCAACTAATGAAAAACTGTTTTTT. Variable domain in full (rest from reference TRBV7-9 and TRBJ1-4): DTGVSQNPRHKITKRGQNVTFRCDPISEHNRLYWYRQTLGQGPEFLTYFQNEAQLEKSRLLSDRFSAERPKGSFSTLEIQRTEQGDSAMYLCASSSGSPSSTNEKLFFGSGTQLSVL.

A few counts support this clonotype. The gene calls are TRBV7-2 and TRBJ2-7; 7 nucleotides agree with TRBD1. Germline CDR1 reads SGHTA; CDR2 reads FQGNSA. The CDR3 runs to 15 residues. Trimming removed 1 base from V and 0 bases from J; junction bases left unmatched: 3. CDR3 residues: CASSLEGQTSYEQYF. CDR3 coding DNA: TGTGCCAGCAGCTTAGAGGGACAGACCTCCTACGAGCAGTACTTC.

The chain couples TRBV20-1 to TRBJ1-2; tentatively, D is TRBD1 (5 bases). The CDR3 has 14 amino acids. The V end was cut by 1 base, the J end by 1 base, with 10 bases between. Germline CDR1 is DFQATT and CDR2 is SNEGSKA (reference sequence). CDR3 in DNA: TGCAGTGCTAGAGGACAGATGATTAACTATGGCTACACCTTC. This gives the protein CSARGQMINYGYTF.

The V call is TRBV10-3, the J call TRBJ1-6; D call uncertain. Germline V gives CDR1 ENHRY, CDR2 SYGVKD. There are 15 residues in the CDR3. V lost 6 bases and J lost 7, with 16 bases in between. The CDR3 DNA reads TGTGCCATCAGCTTTCTCGGCGGATACAATTCACCCCTCCACTTT. It yields the protein CAISFLGGYNSPLHF.

Of note for this clonotype: Being one base from a much bigger clone, this may be a read error. The J gene is TRBJ1-1, the V gene TRBV29-1; tentatively, D is TRBD1 (6 bases). Trimming left V 6 bases short and J 4 bases short, with 18 bases between. This CDR3 has 14 residues. Germline CDR1 SQVTM, CDR2 ANQGSEA. CDR3 in DNA: TGCAGCGTAACACCGAGACAGGTACTCACTGAAGCTTTCTTT. Protein product: CSVTPRQVLTEAFF.

The DNA of the CDR3 is TGTGCCAGCAGTGATCCCGGGACACAAAGCTCTGGCTACACCTTC. The encoded protein is CASSDPGTQSSGYTF. The chain links TRBV25-1 to TRBJ1-2; D possibly corresponds to TRBD1 (6 bases). Trimming shortened V by 3 bases and J by 7 bases, and 18 bases separated the two germline ends. This CDR3 contains 15 residues. Germline V lookup: CDR1 MGHDK, CDR2 SYGVNS.

This clonotype was seen only a few times. The chain employs TRBV10-3 and TRBJ1-1, with a tentative D call TRBD1 (5 bases). V dropped 2 bases and J dropped 6 bases, with 10 bases sitting between them. The CDR3 extends over 13 amino acids. Per germline, CDR1 ENHRY and CDR2 SYGVKD. CDR3: CAISETGNSEAFF. The CDR3 nucleotides read TGTGCCATCAGTGAGACAGGCAACTCTGAAGCTTTCTTT.